The 17 T cell receptor beta chains listed next were all sequenced from one sample in a study of blood T cell repertoires in COVID-19. Measured with immunoSEQ multiplex PCR; TCRdb has only the in-frame clones, and not every one. This table has approximately 500,000 clones, 70% to 90% appearing once. The sample comprised peripheral blood. The receptors were sampled from a human donor in a cohort sampled during active COVID-19.

The chain couples TRBV3-1 (or the pseudogene TRBV3-2) to TRBJ1-2, with TRBD1 identical over 10 bases. V trimming: 4 bases; J trimming: 3 bases; junction bases outside the gene matches: 5. The CDR3 has 15 amino acids. Germline values: CDR1 LGHDT, CDR2 YNNKEL (reference sequence). In DNA, the CDR3 is TGTGCCAGCAGCCGCCGACAGGGGGCGGACTATGGCTACACCTTC. Protein sequence: CASSRRQGADYGYTF.

A note on this clone: In the same sample, other DNA sequences code for this CDR3. V and J are TRBV28 and TRBJ1-2; 7 bases agree with TRBD1. The germline V gene encodes CDR1 MDHEN and CDR2 SYDVKM. The length of the CDR3 is 14 residues. V lost 5 bases, J lost 2 bases, and 5 bases stayed unmatched. Here the CDR3 reads CASSPPGQNYGYTF. The DNA of the CDR3 is TGTGCCAGCAGTCCCCCGGGACAGAACTATGGCTACACCTTC.

The rearrangement joins TRBV3-1 (or the pseudogene TRBV3-2) to TRBJ1-5, with no clear D. Trimming left V 8 bases short and J 0 bases short, with 8 bases between. The CDR3 is made up of 13 amino acids. Germline values: CDR1 LGHDT, CDR2 YNNKEL (reference sequence). The CDR3 nucleotides are TGTGCCAGCGGAGGGTATAGCAATCAGCCCCAGCATTTT. This encodes CASGGYSNQPQHF.

This clone showed up just once. In the same sample, other DNA sequences code for this CDR3. V and J are TRBV29-1 and TRBJ1-1; 8 bases are a match to TRBD1. The CDR3 length is 12 residues. The V and J ends lost 6 bases and 2 bases, in that order; junction bases with no gene match: 2. CDR1 is SQVTM and CDR2 is ANQGSEA in the germline V gene. The CDR3 spells CSVGTGNTEAFF. Here the CDR3 DNA reads TGCAGCGTGGGGACAGGCAACACTGAAGCTTTCTTT.

The chain has TRBV2 and TRBJ2-2; 7 positions match TRBD2. Germline CDR1 reads SNHLY; CDR2 reads FYNNEI. The CDR3 consists of 15 residues. The V gene end was trimmed by 5 bases and the J gene end by 0 bases; junction bases not matched to a gene: 3. The CDR3 DNA sequence: TGTGCCAGCAGTCTACTAGCGACGAACACCGGGGAGCTGTTTTTT. It is translated as CASSLLATNTGELFF.

The rearrangement uses TRBV11-2 and TRBJ1-5; possibly TRBD1 for D (5 bases). Trimming removed 5 bases at V and 11 bases at J, with 13 bases between. This CDR3 region has 12 residues. Germline lookup yields CDR1 SGHAT and CDR2 FQNNGV. This chain's CDR3 is CASSQGHGSQHF. The DNA for the CDR3 is TGTGCCAGCAGCCAGGGCCACGGCTCCCAGCATTTT.

V is TRBV27 and J is TRBJ1-4; D call uncertain. Trimming removed 5 bases at V and 5 bases at J, with 9 bases between. The CDR3 sequence is 13 residues long. Germline-derived CDR1 and CDR2 are MNHEY and SMNVEV (reference sequence). The CDR3 is CASSPTLNEKLFF. CDR3 nucleotides: TGTGCCAGCAGTCCAACACTAAATGAAAAACTGTTTTTT.

This chain joins TRBV6-5 and TRBJ2-1, with D perhaps TRBD1 (6 bases). V gave up 6 bases and J gave up 7 bases, with 13 bases separating them. The V gene's germline CDR1 is MNHEY and CDR2 SVGAGI. The CDR3 spans 13 residues. The CDR3 sequence is CASRVTGRNEQFF. The CDR3 nucleotides read TGTGCCAGCAGAGTTACAGGGCGTAATGAGCAGTTCTTC.

The V gene is TRBV2, the J gene TRBJ2-7, with 11 bases that match TRBD2. Germline values: CDR1 SNHLY, CDR2 FYNNEI. After removal of 6 bases from V and 0 bases from J, the junction contained 4 bases not matched to a gene. CDR3 size: 15 residues. The chain's CDR3 is CASSRLAGFSYEQYF. The CDR3 region has the DNA TGTGCCAGCAGCCGACTAGCGGGATTCTCCTACGAGCAGTACTTC.

This chain joins TRBV9 and TRBJ2-2, with 10 bases aligning to TRBD2. V gave up 4 bases and J gave up 6 bases; unmatched junction bases: 9. The CDR3 is 16 residues long. The V gene's germline CDR1 is SGDLS and CDR2 YYNGEE. Here the CDR3 DNA reads TGTGCCAGCAGCCCAAATCTAGCGGGAGACGCCGGGGAGCTGTTTTTT. Translated: CASSPNLAGDAGELFF.

The chain combines TRBV19 with TRBJ2-6; no clear D. The V gene's germline CDR1 is LNHDA and CDR2 SQIVND (reference sequence). The CDR3 runs to 16 residues. The V end was cut by 5 bases, the J end by 0 bases, with 11 bases between. CDR3 DNA sequence: TGTGCCAGTAGTGCCCAGACGGGCTCTGGGGCCAACGTCCTGACTTTC. This sequence encodes CASSAQTGSGANVLTF.

The chain joins TRBV11-1 to TRBJ2-3, with TRBD1 identical over 7 bases. Germline assignment: CDR1 SGHAT and CDR2 FQDESV (reference sequence). The V segment lost 4 bases and the J segment 6 bases; nucleotides outside the gene matches: 10. The length of the CDR3 is 15 residues. The CDR3 DNA sequence: TGTGCCAGCAGCTCCCTCTCCGGACAGGCTGATACGCAGTATTTT. Protein: CASSSLSGQADTQYF.

The J gene is TRBJ1-1, the V gene TRBV19; D is possibly TRBD1 (5 bases). Germline CDR1 reads LNHDA; CDR2 reads SQIVND (reference sequence). Trimming shortened V by 10 bases and J by 0 bases, and 12 bases separated the two germline ends. The CDR3 loop spans 13 amino acids. As DNA, the CDR3 is TGTGCCACTTCGACAGTGATGAACACTGAAGCTTTCTTT. Protein: CATSTVMNTEAFF.

This sequence joins TRBV30 and TRBJ2-1; TRBD2 matches at 11 bases. The length of the CDR3 is 18 residues. Looked up from germline, CDR1 is GTSNPN and CDR2 is SVGIG (reference sequence). With 3 bases clipped from V and 7 bases from J, the junction kept 17 bases outside the gene matches. The CDR3 sequence: CAWREKLAGGLSLNEQFF. The CDR3 nucleotides are TGTGCCTGGAGGGAAAAGCTAGCGGGAGGCCTCTCATTAAATGAGCAGTTCTTC.

The chain couples TRBV11-3 to TRBJ2-2; 12 positions agree with TRBD1. V gave up 2 bases and J gave up 5 bases; unmatched junction bases: 3. The CDR3 is made up of 16 amino acids. Germline CDR1 reads SGHNT; CDR2 reads YENEEA. The CDR3 nucleotides are TGTGCCAGCAGCTTAAGGGGACAGGGGGCAACCGGGGAGCTGTTTTTT. Protein: CASSLRGQGATGELFF.

This chain joins TRBV4-1 and TRBJ2-1, with unresolved D. The V end lost 0 bases, the J end lost 5 bases, and 8 bases lay between the germline ends. The germline V gene encodes CDR1 MGHRA and CDR2 YSYEKL. The CDR3 sequence is 14 residues long. CDR3 in amino acids: CASSQDARNNEQFF. The CDR3 DNA sequence: TGCGCCAGCAGCCAAGATGCTAGGAACAATGAGCAGTTCTTC.

The CDR3 sequence is CASSTHIISAGNIQYF. CDR3 in DNA: TGTGCCAGTAGTACGCACATTATCAGTGCTGGAAACATTCAGTACTTC. V usage is TRBV19 and J usage is TRBJ2-4, with D uncertain. Germline V gene sequence: CDR1 LNHDA, CDR2 SQIVND (reference sequence). CDR3 length: 16 residues. V was shortened by 4 bases and J by 6 bases, with 19 bases between the two germline ends.